Below, 19 T cell receptor beta chains from the same sample are listed, as sequenced in a study of cytomegalovirus exposure and HLA in healthy donors. With 60 Vbeta and 13 Jbeta primers, the PCR was carried out. TCRdb's copy holds only in-frame clones and misses some; the assay was immunoSEQ multiplex PCR. Of 90,000 to 150,000 clones listed, 70% to 80% are singletons. Sequencing input: PBMCs. Every receptor here comes from a man aged 50 to 59 in good health and CMV-seropositive.

The chain recombines TRBV19 with TRBJ2-5; D gene uncertain. From germline, CDR1 is LNHDA and CDR2 SQIVND (reference sequence). Trimming removed 6 bases at V and 2 bases at J, with 22 bases between. The CDR3 contains 17 residues. The CDR3 protein is CASSDLYTPQVQETQYF. The CDR3 DNA sequence: TGTGCCAGTAGCGACCTTTATACCCCCCAGGTGCAAGAGACCCAGTACTTC.

The chain combines TRBV19 with TRBJ1-5; a weak D match, TRBD1 (6 bases). CDR1 and CDR2 (germline): LNHDA, SQIVND (reference sequence). V was trimmed by 3 bases and J by 2 bases, leaving 17 bases between them. This CDR3 has 17 residues. The CDR3 DNA is TGTGCCAGTAGTATCCTAGAAATGACAGGTCGCAATCAGCCCCAGCATTTT. Its translation: CASSILEMTGRNQPQHF. The whole variable domain, filled in from reference TRBV19 and TRBJ1-5, reads DGGITQSPKYLFRKEGQNVTLSCEQNLNHDAMYWYRQDPGQGLRLIYYSQIVNDFQKGDIAEGYSVSREKKESFPLTVTSAQKNPTAFYLCASSILEMTGRNQPQHFGDGTRLSIL.

This clone has only a few counts. The gene calls are TRBV4-2 and TRBJ1-1; TRBD1 is a possible D gene (6 bases). The germline V gene has CDR1 LGHNA and CDR2 YNFKEQ. Between the trimmed V and J ends, which lost 1 base and 5 bases, there was a span of 8 bases. CDR3 size: 13 residues. This chain's CDR3 is CASSQVQGTEAFF. The CDR3 DNA reads as TGTGCCAGCAGCCAAGTACAGGGAACTGAAGCTTTCTTT.

This rearrangement joins TRBV4-3 to TRBJ2-1, with a possible D match to TRBD2 (5 bases). Germline V lookup: CDR1 LGHNA, CDR2 YSLEER. The CDR3 extends over 17 amino acids. Between the trimmed V and J ends, which lost 0 bases and 0 bases, there was a span of 12 bases. The CDR3: CASSQDLPGSSYNEQFF. CDR3 sequence (DNA): TGCGCCAGCAGCCAAGATCTTCCGGGGAGCTCCTACAATGAGCAGTTCTTC.

The V call is TRBV28, the J call TRBJ1-2, with a weak D call TRBD1 (6 bases). V lost 5 bases and J lost 3, with 13 bases in between. The CDR3 extends over 14 amino acids. Germline CDR1 and CDR2: MDHEN and SYDVKM. The CDR3 spells CASSTQQGHYGYTF. CDR3 nucleotide sequence: TGTGCCAGCAGTACACAACAGGGACACTATGGCTACACCTTC.

The V gene is TRBV2, the J gene TRBJ1-1, with 9 bases that match TRBD1. This CDR3 contains 16 residues. Germline V gene data show CDR1 as SNHLY and CDR2 as FYNNEI. Trimming took 2 bases from V and 4 from J; bases not matched to a gene: 8. In DNA, the CDR3 is TGTGCCAGCAGTGAAAATCCGACAGGGGGAGGCACTGAAGCTTTCTTT. Encoded protein: CASSENPTGGGTEAFF.

In its sample, this clone was seen once. The V gene is TRBV7-8, the J gene TRBJ1-6; possibly TRBD1 for D (6 bases). The germline CDR1 and CDR2 sequences are SGHVS and FQNEAQ. The germline V and J ends were trimmed by 0 bases and 9 bases, with 12 bases remaining between them. The CDR3 spans 15 residues. The CDR3 is CASSLAEGVVSPLHF. The CDR3 DNA follows: TGTGCCAGCAGCTTAGCAGAGGGGGTGGTTTCACCCCTCCACTTT.

This chain links TRBV10-3 with TRBJ2-2; 7 bases align to TRBD2. The germline gives CDR1 ENHRY, CDR2 SYGVKD. The CDR3 runs to 17 residues. V lost 2 bases and J lost 4; bases outside the gene matches: 10. CDR3 protein: CAISENPGGSTTGELFF. DNA of the CDR3: TGTGCCATCAGTGAGAATCCTGGCGGGAGTACCACCGGGGAGCTGTTTTTT.

The chain links TRBV19 to TRBJ1-6; TRBD1 aligns across 8 bases. Germline CDR1 reads LNHDA; CDR2 reads SQIVND (reference sequence). Trimming took 7 bases from V and 7 from J; bases not matched to a gene: 6. The CDR3 is 14 amino acids. This chain's CDR3 is CASTAGGGNSPLHF. The CDR3 DNA reads TGTGCCAGTACCGCAGGGGGCGGAAATTCACCCCTCCACTTT.

V usage is TRBV6-1 and J usage is TRBJ2-1, with TRBD2 matching over 9 bases. The CDR3 contains 15 residues. CDR1 is MNHNS, CDR2 SASEGT, per germline. The V segment lost 1 base and the J segment 6 bases; nucleotides outside the gene matches: 4. DNA for the CDR3: TGTGCCAGCAGTGAAGGGTATAGCGGGAGCAATGAGCAGTTCTTC. The encoded protein is CASSEGYSGSNEQFF.

In this sample, this clone turned up a few times. V usage is TRBV28 and J usage is TRBJ1-4; tentative D call: TRBD1 (5 bases). Trimming pared 5 bases from V and 8 bases from J, leaving 12 bases between. The germline V gene encodes CDR1 MDHEN and CDR2 SYDVKM. The CDR3 spans 13 residues. DNA of the CDR3: TGTGCCAGCAGTCCGGGGGGAAGGGAAAAACTGTTTTTT. It is translated as CASSPGGREKLFF.

The chain has TRBV5-1 and TRBJ2-1; 7 nucleotides agree with TRBD1. The germline V gene encodes CDR1 SGHRS and CDR2 YFSETQ. V trimming: 5 bases; J trimming: 5 bases; junction bases outside the gene matches: 10. The CDR3 contains 15 residues. CDR3 sequence (DNA): TGCGCCAGCAGACCCGGGACAGATCCTAACAATGAGCAGTTCTTC. Translated: CASRPGTDPNNEQFF.

The CDR3 protein is CASSIMGQGLRMRYTF. In DNA, the CDR3 is TGTGCCAGTAGTATAATGGGACAGGGTCTCCGTATGCGCTACACCTTC. V is TRBV19 and J is TRBJ1-2; the match to TRBD1 covers 9 bases. The V gene end was trimmed by 2 bases and the J gene end by 9 bases; junction bases not matched to a gene: 13. This CDR3 has 16 residues. In germline, CDR1 is LNHDA, CDR2 SQIVND (reference sequence).

This clone was detected a few times. This chain uses TRBV7-2 with TRBJ1-1; D remains ambiguous. Germline CDR1 and CDR2: SGHTA and FQGNSA. V was shortened by 2 bases and J by 6 bases, with 4 bases between the two germline ends. CDR3 size: 11 residues. The DNA of the CDR3 is TGTGCCAGCAGCTTACAGGCTGAAGCTTTCTTT. Amino acid sequence: CASSLQAEAFF.

The chain combines TRBV6-1 with TRBJ2-6; D is unclear. Trimming shortened V by 3 bases and J by 0 bases, and 3 bases separated the two germline ends. Germline V CDR1 and CDR2: MNHNS, SASEGT. The CDR3 runs 14 residues. CDR3 sequence: CASSDVSGANVLTF. The CDR3, as DNA: TGTGCCAGCAGTGACGTCTCTGGGGCCAACGTCCTGACTTTC.

The rearrangement joins TRBV30 to TRBJ2-3; 14 nucleotides align to TRBD2. This CDR3 has 15 residues. The junction had 1 base not matched to a gene; V was cut back by 0 bases and J by 5 bases. Looked up from germline, CDR1 is GTSNPN and CDR2 is SVGIG (reference sequence). CDR3 coding DNA: TGTGCCTGGAGTGTGGGACTAGCGGGAGTAGATACGCAGTATTTT. Its protein is CAWSVGLAGVDTQYF.

The chain recombines TRBV6-5 with TRBJ1-1, with 8 nucleotides matching TRBD1. Trimming removed 4 bases from V and 7 bases from J; junction bases left unmatched: 11. The CDR3 length is 15 residues. Germline V gives CDR1 MNHEY, CDR2 SVGAGI. CDR3 loop: CASSFSGTGPLEAFF. CDR3 coding DNA: TGTGCCAGCAGTTTCTCCGGGACAGGTCCCCTTGAAGCTTTCTTT.

V gene TRBV5-1 combines with J gene TRBJ1-1; the D is unclear. Deletions cut 4 bases from V and 0 bases from J, with 13 bases between. Germline V gene lookup returns CDR1 SGHRS and CDR2 YFSETQ. This CDR3 has 15 residues. In DNA form, the CDR3 reads TGCGCCAGCAGCCTGGGCGGGTCCCTGAACACTGAAGCTTTCTTT. Translation: CASSLGGSLNTEAFF.

The CDR3 DNA is TGTGCCAGTAGTATTCAGGCCCGCTCCTACGAGCAGTACTTC. This gives the protein CASSIQARSYEQYF. The chain has TRBV19 and TRBJ2-7; no clear D gene. V lost 3 bases and J 0 bases, leaving 9 bases between the germline ends. Germline V CDR1 and CDR2: LNHDA, SQIVND (reference sequence). The CDR3 runs to 14 residues.